This entry describes one TCR beta chain. What it recognizes is unknown. This record belongs to a study of cytomegalovirus exposure and HLA in healthy donors. Overall study findings and caveats: In a later analysis, V- and J-gene trimming of beta chains associated with a DCLRE1C missense variant, replicated independently. A later analysis reportedly found fewer N-insertions in an Asian-associated ancestry cluster than the roughly 670-donor mean. Reported performance of the classifier showed diagnosis of cytomegalovirus status with high specificity and sensitivity.

CDR1 MNHNS and CDR2 SASEGT come from the germline V gene. The V end was cut by 2 bases, the J end by 4 bases, with 9 bases between. CDR3 length: 14 residues. Use of 60 Vbeta and 13 Jbeta primers characterized the PCR. Profiled with immunoSEQ multiplex PCR; TCRdb holds only in-frame clones, not every one. The table includes some 150,000 clones, 71% detected once. The rearrangement uses TRBV6-1 and TRBJ1-3; D perhaps matches TRBD1 (5 bases). This sequence was found in a woman under 40 in good health and CMV-seronegative. The sample consisted of PBMCs. CDR3 DNA sequence: TGTGCCAGCAGTGAAATGGGGGGAGGAAACACCATATATTTT. This sequence encodes CASSEMGGGNTIYF.